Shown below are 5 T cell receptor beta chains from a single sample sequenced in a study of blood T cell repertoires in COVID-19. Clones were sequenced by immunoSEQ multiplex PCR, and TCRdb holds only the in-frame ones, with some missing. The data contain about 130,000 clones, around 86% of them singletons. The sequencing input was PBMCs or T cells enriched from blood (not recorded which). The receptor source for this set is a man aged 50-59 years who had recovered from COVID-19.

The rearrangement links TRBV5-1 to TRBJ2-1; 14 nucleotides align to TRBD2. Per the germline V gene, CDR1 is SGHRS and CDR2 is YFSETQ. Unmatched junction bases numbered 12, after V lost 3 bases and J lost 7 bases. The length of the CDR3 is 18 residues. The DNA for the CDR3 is TGCGCCAGCAGCTCAAACCGACTAGCGGGAGGGCCTGGGAATGAGCAGTTCTTC. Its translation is CASSSNRLAGGPGNEQFF.

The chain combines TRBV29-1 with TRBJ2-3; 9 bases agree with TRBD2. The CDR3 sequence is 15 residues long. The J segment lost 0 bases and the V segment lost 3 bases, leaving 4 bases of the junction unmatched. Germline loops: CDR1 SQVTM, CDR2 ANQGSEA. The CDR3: CSVEPSGTSTDTQYF. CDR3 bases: TGCAGCGTTGAGCCTAGCGGGACAAGCACAGATACGCAGTATTTT.

CDR3 sequence reads: CASSFGGYPDWEQYF. DNA of the CDR3: TGTGCCAGCAGTTTTGGGGGGTACCCTGATTGGGAGCAGTACTTC. The V and J genes are TRBV6-5 and TRBJ2-7, with a weak D call TRBD2 (6 bases). CDR1 and CDR2 (germline): MNHEY, SVGAGI. Trimming left V 4 bases short and J 7 bases short, with 20 bases between. CDR3 size: 15 residues.

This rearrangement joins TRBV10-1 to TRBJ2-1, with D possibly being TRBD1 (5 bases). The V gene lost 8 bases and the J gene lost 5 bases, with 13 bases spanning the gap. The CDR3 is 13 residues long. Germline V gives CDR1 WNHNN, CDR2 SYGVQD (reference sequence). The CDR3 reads CASGSDRNNEQFF. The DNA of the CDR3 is TGCGCCAGCGGCTCAGACAGAAACAATGAGCAGTTCTTC.

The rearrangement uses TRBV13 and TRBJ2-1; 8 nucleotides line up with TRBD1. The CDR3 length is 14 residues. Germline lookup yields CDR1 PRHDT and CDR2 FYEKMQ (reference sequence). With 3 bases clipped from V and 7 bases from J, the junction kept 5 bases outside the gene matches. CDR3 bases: TGTGCCAGCAGCTTTCGGACAGGGCGGAATGAGCAGTTCTTC. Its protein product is CASSFRTGRNEQFF.